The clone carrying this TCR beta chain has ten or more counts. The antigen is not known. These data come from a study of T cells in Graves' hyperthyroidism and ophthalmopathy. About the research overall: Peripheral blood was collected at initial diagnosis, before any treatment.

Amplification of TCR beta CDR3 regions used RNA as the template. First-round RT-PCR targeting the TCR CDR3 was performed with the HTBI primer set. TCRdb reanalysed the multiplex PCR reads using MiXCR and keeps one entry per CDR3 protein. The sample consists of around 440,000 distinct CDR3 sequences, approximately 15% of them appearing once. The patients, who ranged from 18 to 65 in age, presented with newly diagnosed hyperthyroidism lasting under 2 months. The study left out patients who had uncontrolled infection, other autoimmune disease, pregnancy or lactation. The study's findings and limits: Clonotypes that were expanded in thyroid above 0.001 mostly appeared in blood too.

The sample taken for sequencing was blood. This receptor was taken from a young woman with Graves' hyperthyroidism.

CDR3: CSARLAGAYNEQFF. CDR3 coding DNA: TGCAGTGCTCGCCTAGCGGGGGCTTACAATGAGCAGTTCTTC. This chain uses TRBV20-1 with TRBJ2-1, with 10 bases that match TRBD2. The CDR3 sequence is 14 residues long. Trimming at V came to 5 bases and at J to 4 bases, leaving 5 bases not matched to a gene. Germline CDR1 DFQATT, CDR2 SNEGSKA (reference sequence).